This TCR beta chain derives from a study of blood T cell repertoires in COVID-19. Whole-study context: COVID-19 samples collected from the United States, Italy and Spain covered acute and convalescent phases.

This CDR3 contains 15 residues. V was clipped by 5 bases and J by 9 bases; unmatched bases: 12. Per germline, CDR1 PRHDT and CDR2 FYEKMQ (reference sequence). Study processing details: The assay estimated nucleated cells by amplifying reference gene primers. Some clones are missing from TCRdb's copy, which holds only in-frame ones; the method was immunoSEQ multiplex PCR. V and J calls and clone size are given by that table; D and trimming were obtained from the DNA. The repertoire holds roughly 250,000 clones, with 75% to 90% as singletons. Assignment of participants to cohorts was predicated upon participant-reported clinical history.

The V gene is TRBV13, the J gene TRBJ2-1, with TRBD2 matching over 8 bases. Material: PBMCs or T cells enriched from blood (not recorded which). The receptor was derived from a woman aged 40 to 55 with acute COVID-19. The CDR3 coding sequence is TGTGCCAGCAGCATGACTAGCGATGGGAATGGTGAGCAGTTCTTC. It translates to CASSMTSDGNGEQFF.